A selection of T cell receptor beta chains follows, all from one sample in a study of T-cell reconstitution after alpha-beta-depleted transplantation in children. TCRdb ran MiXCR on the PCR reads and lists one entry per CDR3 protein. The sample holds about half a million distinct CDR3 sequences, approximately 12% seen once. Material: PBMCs from the stem cell graft donor, obtained from the stem cell graft. These receptors were collected from a human donor who donated a stem cell graft to a child with combined immunodeficiency. CDR3s include the opening cysteine and the closing phenylalanine or tryptophan. D genes are given only for firm matches. Rows may omit the clone size; those that give it use once, few, many or a size class.

j_gene | v_gene | abundance | d_gene | CDR3aa | CDR3nt
TRBJ2-2 | TRBV11-3 | . | TRBD2 | CASSPWTSGGASELFF | TGTGCCAGCAGCCCGTGGACTAGCGGGGGGGCGTCGGAGCTGTTTTTT
TRBJ2-3 | TRBV15 | . | TRBD2 | CATSRDRGSGTDTQYF | TGTGCCACCAGCAGAGACCGCGGGAGCGGGACAGATACGCAGTATTTT
TRBJ2-2 | TRBV6-5 | few | . | CASSYTSLRTTNTGELFF | TGTGCCAGCAGTTACACATCTCTCAGGACAACGAACACCGGGGAGCTGTTTTTT
TRBJ2-7 | TRBV12-3/TRBV12-4 | many | . | CASSHSLTRYEQYF | TGTGCCAGCAGCCACAGCCTGACCCGTTACGAGCAGTACTTC
TRBJ1-1 | TRBV30 | few | . | CAWSLQGRGTEAFF | TGTGCCTGGAGTTTGCAGGGGCGAGGCACTGAAGCTTTCTTT
TRBJ1-3 | TRBV4-3 | . | . | CASSQDRQAYWNTIYF | TGCGCCAGCAGCCAAGATCGCCAGGCCTACTGGAACACCATATATTTT
TRBJ1-2 | TRBV29-1 | few | TRBD1 | CSVPRDREYGYTF | TGCAGCGTCCCCCGTGACAGGGAATATGGCTACACCTTC
TRBJ1-3 | TRBV6-5 | . | . | CASSYSSRGNTIYF | TGTGCCAGCAGTTACTCGTCTAGGGGAAACACCATATATTTT
TRBJ2-4 | TRBV6-2/TRBV6-3 | . | . | CASSTQGTLAKNIQYF | TGTGCCAGCAGTACTCAGGGGACCTTAGCCAAAAACATTCAGTACTTC
TRBJ2-2 | TRBV7-7 | . | . | CASSPTSAPNTGELFF | TGTGCCAGCAGCCCGACTAGTGCCCCGAACACCGGGGAGCTGTTTTTT
TRBJ2-1 | TRBV5-1 | many | TRBD2 | CASSFLTSGRYNEQFF | TGCGCCAGCAGCTTTCTTACTAGCGGGAGGTACAATGAGCAGTTCTTC
TRBJ1-3 | TRBV5-1 | many | TRBD1 | CASQGEGSSGNTIYF | TGCGCCAGCCAGGGGGAGGGCTCCTCTGGAAACACCATATATTTT
TRBJ2-7 | TRBV27 | few | . | CASSFGTNSHEQYF | TGTGCCAGCAGTTTCGGGACAAACTCCCACGAGCAGTACTTC
TRBJ2-7 | TRBV7-9 | few | TRBD2 | CASSTRLAGEQYF | TGTGCCAGCAGCACCAGACTAGCGGGAGAGCAGTACTTC
TRBJ2-1 | TRBV28 | many | . | CASSPDELARGNEQFF | TGTGCCAGCAGTCCTGACGAGCTAGCTCGAGGGAATGAGCAGTTCTTC
TRBJ2-5 | TRBV20-1 | many | . | CSALGLEETQYF | TGCAGTGCCCTGGGTCTGGAAGAGACCCAGTACTTC
TRBJ1-1 | TRBV7-9 | many | . | CASSLVGSGGAFF | TGTGCCAGCAGCTTAGTTGGCAGCGGTGGAGCTTTCTTT
TRBJ2-3 | TRBV15 | . | TRBD2 | CATSRATSGGATQYF | TGTGCCACCAGCAGAGCGACTAGCGGGGGGGCGACGCAGTATTTT
TRBJ2-1 | TRBV4-3 | many | TRBD2 | CASSRTSGGTYNEQFF | TGCGCCAGCAGCCGGACTAGCGGGGGGACCTACAATGAGCAGTTCTTC
TRBJ2-1 | TRBV21-1 | . | . | CASSKRPGAYNEQFF | TGTGCCAGCAGCAAACGACCGGGGGCCTACAATGAGCAGTTCTTC
TRBJ2-7 | TRBV29-1 | few | . | CSVESTSGGQYF | TGCAGCGTTGAATCAACATCCGGTGGGCAGTACTTC
TRBJ2-5 | TRBV7-8 | few | . | CASSSRQREETQYF | TGTGCCAGCAGCTCCCGACAGAGGGAAGAGACCCAGTACTTC
TRBJ2-7 | TRBV7-2 | . | TRBD1 | CASSLVGTGDYEQYF | TGTGCCAGCAGCTTAGTTGGGACAGGGGACTACGAGCAGTACTTC
TRBJ1-1 | TRBV12-3/TRBV12-4 | many | . | CASSLGGPTEAFF | TGTGCCAGCAGTCTGGGCGGACCTACTGAAGCTTTCTTT
TRBJ2-7 | TRBV11-1 | many | TRBD1 | CASSHDRVGEQYF | TGTGCCAGCAGCCACGACAGGGTCGGCGAGCAGTACTTC
TRBJ2-7 | TRBV12-3/TRBV12-4 | few | TRBD1 | CASSLEGRGNSYEQYF | TGTGCCAGCAGTTTAGAGGGCAGGGGGAACTCCTACGAGCAGTACTTC
TRBJ1-3 | TRBV12-3/TRBV12-4 | . | . | CASSLSQAVLSGNTIYF | TGTGCCAGCAGTTTATCCCAGGCAGTACTCTCTGGAAACACCATATATTTT
TRBJ2-3 | TRBV4-3 | . | TRBD2 | CASSQEIRIAGASGDTQYF | TGCGCCAGCAGCCAAGAAATACGAATAGCGGGAGCGTCAGGAGATACGCAGTATTTT
TRBJ2-2 | TRBV29-1 | many | . | CSVERGAGTGELFF | TGCAGCGTTGAAAGGGGCGCGGGCACCGGGGAGCTGTTTTTT
TRBJ2-1 | TRBV24-1 | many | TRBD2 | CATSDSWGGGYNEQFF | TGTGCCACCAGTGATTCCTGGGGCGGGGGCTACAATGAGCAGTTCTTC
TRBJ1-1 | TRBV28 | many | . | CASTTSKGLDTEAFF | TGTGCCAGCACCACGAGCAAGGGGCTGGACACTGAAGCTTTCTTT
TRBJ2-1 | TRBV7-8 | few | . | CASSLVRDNEQFF | TGTGCCAGCAGCTTAGTGCGAGACAATGAGCAGTTCTTC
TRBJ2-7 | TRBV18 | few | . | CASSLDVDAYEQYF | TGTGCCAGCTCACTCGACGTCGACGCCTACGAGCAGTACTTC
TRBJ1-1 | TRBV7-2 | . | TRBD1 | CASSLARGTGGLAHEAFF | TGTGCCAGCAGCTTAGCGCGGGGGACAGGGGGGTTGGCCCATGAAGCTTTCTTT